This T cell receptor beta chain was sequenced in a study of beta chain features in type 1 diabetes. Study-wide points: There were fewer insertions and more deletions at the VDJ junctions of type 1 diabetes patients.

Reverse transcribing all isolated RNA meant expressed TCRB transcripts were sequenced. The repertoire was sequenced with immunoSEQ multiplex PCR; TCRdb's copy has only in-frame clones and lacks some. The data show roughly 230,000 clones, with over 8.5% seen just once and around 0.031% held by the top ten. Each of the CD4+ naive, central memory, regulatory and stem cell-like memory populations was sorted via CD45RO/CCR7/CD25/CD127/CD95/CD27. CDR1 GTSNPN and CDR2 SVGIG come from the germline V gene (reference sequence). This CDR3 comprises 16 residues. V lost 0 bases, J lost 7 bases, and 16 bases lay in between. This clone was observed a few times. As yet, its antigen is unknown.

This chain connects TRBV30 to TRBJ1-6; possible D gene TRBD1, 6 bases. The clonotype comes from a young woman in good health. Sample: naive CD4+ T cells from blood. CDR3 in amino acids: CAWSVRTALNNSPLHF. The CDR3 nucleotides are TGTGCCTGGAGTGTAAGGACAGCCCTAAACAATTCACCCCTCCACTTT.